Sequencing of this TCR beta chain was carried out in a study of CD4 T cells in relation to SARS-CoV-2 and coronaviruses. Germline loops: CDR1 SNHLY, CDR2 FYNNEI. V was cut by 1 base and J by 0 bases, with 9 bases left in between. The CDR3 has 15 residues. Measured with immunoSEQ multiplex PCR; TCRdb has only the in-frame clones, and not every one. The repertoire holds approximately 60,000 clones, with about 91% as singletons. This sequence was found in an adult with COVID-19. Sample: naive CD4+ T cells from PBMCs. Documented subset: naive CD4+ T cells isolated by negative enrichment. This sequence joins TRBV2 and TRBJ1-2, with D perhaps matching TRBD1 (6 bases). As DNA, the CDR3 is TGTGCCAGCAGTGAAGGGGGGCAGGCTAACTATGGCTACACCTTC. It encodes CASSEGGQANYGYTF. The complete variable domain, with remaining parts taken from reference TRBV2 and TRBJ1-2, reads EPEVTQTPSHQVTQMGQEVILRCVPISNHLYFYWYRQILGQKVEFLVSFYNNEISEKSEIFDDQFSVERPDGSNFTLKIRSTKLEDSAMYFCASSEGGQANYGYTFGSGTRLTVV.